This TCR beta chain appears in the sequencing data of a study of shared clonotypes between healthy human individuals. Study information: Per donor, three plates held CD4 naive cells, three held CD4 memory, two held CD8 naive and one held CD8 memory.

Under the authors' procedure: ImmunoSEQ only sent back junction sequences with no quality scores, so filtering was done differently. The assay was immunoSEQ multiplex PCR, and TCRdb's table has in-frame clones only and misses some. For V, J and clone size, that table is used; D and trimming come from the DNA. The sample records 1.5 million to 2.5 million clones, roughly 95% being singletons. Naive CD8 cells comprised CD45RO-negative, CCR7-positively selected cells, excluding terminally differentiated effector memory CD45RA+ cells. In the case of this clone: Its antigen is still unknown.

The J segment lost 3 bases and the V segment lost 1 base, leaving 5 bases of the junction unmatched. The CDR3 sequence is 16 residues long. The germline V gene encodes CDR1 MNHEY and CDR2 SVGAGI. Study-level findings and limits: With a handful of donors compared, 4.5% to 6.5% of naive CD4 clonotypes were shared. Owing to a small donor count, the genetic and exposure-history diversity represented was limited.

The source of this sequence is a man between 18 and 29 years old in good health. Sequenced sample: naive CD8+ T cells sorted from blood. V gene TRBV6-5 combines with J gene TRBJ2-1, with 8 bases lining up with TRBD1. The CDR3 spells CASSYFTGGGYNEQFF. The DNA of the CDR3 is TGTGCCAGCAGTTACTTTACAGGGGGAGGCTACAATGAGCAGTTCTTC.